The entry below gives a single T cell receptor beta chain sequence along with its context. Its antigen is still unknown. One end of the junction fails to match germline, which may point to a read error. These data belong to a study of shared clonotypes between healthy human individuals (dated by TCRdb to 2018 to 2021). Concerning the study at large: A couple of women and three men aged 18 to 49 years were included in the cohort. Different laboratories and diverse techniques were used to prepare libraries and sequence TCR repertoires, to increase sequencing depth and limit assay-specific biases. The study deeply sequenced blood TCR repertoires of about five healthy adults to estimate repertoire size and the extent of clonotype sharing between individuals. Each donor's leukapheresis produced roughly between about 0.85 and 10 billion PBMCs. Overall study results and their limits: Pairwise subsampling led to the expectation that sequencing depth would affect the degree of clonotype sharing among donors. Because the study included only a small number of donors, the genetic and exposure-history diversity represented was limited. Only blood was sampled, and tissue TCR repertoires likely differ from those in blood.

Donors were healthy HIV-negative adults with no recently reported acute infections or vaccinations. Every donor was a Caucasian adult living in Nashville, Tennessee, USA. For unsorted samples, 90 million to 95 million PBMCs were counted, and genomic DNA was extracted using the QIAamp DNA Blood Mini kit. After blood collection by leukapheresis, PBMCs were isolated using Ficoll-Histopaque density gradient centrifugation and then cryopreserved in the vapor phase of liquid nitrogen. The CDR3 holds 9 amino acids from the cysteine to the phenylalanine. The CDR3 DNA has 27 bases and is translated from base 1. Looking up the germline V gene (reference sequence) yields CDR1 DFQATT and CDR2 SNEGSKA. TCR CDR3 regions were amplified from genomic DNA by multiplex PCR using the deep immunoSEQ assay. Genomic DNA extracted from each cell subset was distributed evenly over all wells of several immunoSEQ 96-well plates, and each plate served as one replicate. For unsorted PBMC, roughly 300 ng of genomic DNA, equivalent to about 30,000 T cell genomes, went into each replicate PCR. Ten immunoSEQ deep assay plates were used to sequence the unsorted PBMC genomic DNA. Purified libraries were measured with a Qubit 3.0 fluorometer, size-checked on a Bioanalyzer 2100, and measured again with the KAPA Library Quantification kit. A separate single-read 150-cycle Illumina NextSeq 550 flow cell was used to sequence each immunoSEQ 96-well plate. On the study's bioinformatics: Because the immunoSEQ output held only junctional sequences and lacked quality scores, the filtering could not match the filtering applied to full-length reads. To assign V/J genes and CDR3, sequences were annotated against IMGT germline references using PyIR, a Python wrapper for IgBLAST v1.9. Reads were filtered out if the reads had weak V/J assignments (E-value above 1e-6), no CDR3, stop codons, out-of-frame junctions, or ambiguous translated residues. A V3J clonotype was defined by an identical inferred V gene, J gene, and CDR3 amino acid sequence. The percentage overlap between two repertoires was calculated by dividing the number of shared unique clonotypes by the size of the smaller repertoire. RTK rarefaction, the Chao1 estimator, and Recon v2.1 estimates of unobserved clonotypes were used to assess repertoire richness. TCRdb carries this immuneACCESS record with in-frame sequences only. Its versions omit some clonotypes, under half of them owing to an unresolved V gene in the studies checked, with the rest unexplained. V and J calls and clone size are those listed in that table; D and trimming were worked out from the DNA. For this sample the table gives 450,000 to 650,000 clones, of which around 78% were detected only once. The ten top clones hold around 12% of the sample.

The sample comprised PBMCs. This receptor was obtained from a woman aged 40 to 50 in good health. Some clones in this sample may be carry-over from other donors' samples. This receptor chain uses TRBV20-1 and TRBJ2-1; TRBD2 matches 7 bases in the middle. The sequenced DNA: TGCAGGGCCGGGACCGGGGGGATCTTC. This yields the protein CRAGTGGIF.